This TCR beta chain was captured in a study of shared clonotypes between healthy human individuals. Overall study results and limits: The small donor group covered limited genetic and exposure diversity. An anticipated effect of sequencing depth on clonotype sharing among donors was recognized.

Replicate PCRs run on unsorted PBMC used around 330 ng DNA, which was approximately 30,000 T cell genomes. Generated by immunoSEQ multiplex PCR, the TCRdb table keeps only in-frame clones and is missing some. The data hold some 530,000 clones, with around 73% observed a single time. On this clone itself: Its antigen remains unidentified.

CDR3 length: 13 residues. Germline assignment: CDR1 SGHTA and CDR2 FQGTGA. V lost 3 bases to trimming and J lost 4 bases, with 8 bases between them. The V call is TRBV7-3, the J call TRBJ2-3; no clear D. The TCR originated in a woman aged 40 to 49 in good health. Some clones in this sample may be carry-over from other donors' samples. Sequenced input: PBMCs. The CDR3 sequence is CASSFGPADTQYF. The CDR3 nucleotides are TGTGCCAGCAGCTTCGGTCCGGCAGATACGCAGTATTTT.